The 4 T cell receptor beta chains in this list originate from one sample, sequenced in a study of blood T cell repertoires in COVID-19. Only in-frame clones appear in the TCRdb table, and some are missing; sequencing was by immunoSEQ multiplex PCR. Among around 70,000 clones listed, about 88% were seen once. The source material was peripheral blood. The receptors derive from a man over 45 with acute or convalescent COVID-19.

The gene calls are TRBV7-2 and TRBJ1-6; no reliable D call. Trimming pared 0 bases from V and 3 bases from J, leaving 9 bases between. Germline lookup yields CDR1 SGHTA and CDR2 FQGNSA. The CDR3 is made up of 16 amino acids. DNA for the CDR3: TGTGCCAGCAGCTTAGCGGGCAGCCGCTATAATTCACCCCTCCACTTT. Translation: CASSLAGSRYNSPLHF.

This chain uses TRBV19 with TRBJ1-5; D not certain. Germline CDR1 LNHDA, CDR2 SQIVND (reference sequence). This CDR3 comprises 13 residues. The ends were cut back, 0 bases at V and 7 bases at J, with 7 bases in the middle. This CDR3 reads CASSIDLIQPQHF. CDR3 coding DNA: TGTGCCAGTAGTATAGATCTAATCCAGCCCCAGCATTTT.

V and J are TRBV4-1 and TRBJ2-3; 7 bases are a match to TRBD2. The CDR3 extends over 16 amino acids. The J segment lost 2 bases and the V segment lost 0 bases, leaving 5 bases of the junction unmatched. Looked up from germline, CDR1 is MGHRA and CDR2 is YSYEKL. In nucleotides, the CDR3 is TGCGCCAGCAGCCAAGATTCCAGCGGGAACACAGATACGCAGTATTTT. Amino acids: CASSQDSSGNTDTQYF.

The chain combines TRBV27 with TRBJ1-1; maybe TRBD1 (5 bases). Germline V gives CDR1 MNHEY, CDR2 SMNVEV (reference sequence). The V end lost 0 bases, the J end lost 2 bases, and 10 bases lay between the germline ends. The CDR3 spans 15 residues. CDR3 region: CASSLSWQGNTEAFF. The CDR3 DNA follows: TGTGCCAGCAGTTTATCGTGGCAGGGAAACACTGAAGCTTTCTTT.